The 3 T cell receptor beta chains below were found in one sample sequenced in a study of shared clonotypes between healthy human individuals. Some clones are missing from TCRdb's copy, which holds only in-frame ones; the method was immunoSEQ multiplex PCR. The data show about 2.3 million clones, 85% to 95% seen once. Sequenced: naive CD4+ T cells from PBMCs. Subset described: CD45RA+ positively selected. Receptor source: a man between 18 and 29 years old in good health. Some clones in this sample may be carry-over from other donors' samples.

This chain connects TRBV21-1 to TRBJ2-1. TRBV21-1 is recorded as a pseudogene. This CDR3 has 13 amino acids. The chain's CDR3 is CASSKGLGDEQFF. As DNA, the CDR3 is TGTGCCAGCAGCAAAGGCTTGGGGGATGAGCAGTTCTTC.

With respect to this clone: This sample also contains other DNA sequences that code for the same CDR3. The V call is TRBV7-9, the J call TRBJ1-5; D not certain. The CDR3 loop spans 13 amino acids. V gave up 5 bases and J gave up 5 bases, with 10 bases separating them. The germline CDR1 and CDR2 sequences are SEHNR and FQNEAQ (reference sequence). The CDR3 here is CASSLRGDQPQHF. DNA for the CDR3: TGTGCCAGCAGCCTCAGAGGAGATCAGCCCCAGCATTTT.

The CDR3 region is CASSQGGRDAWPNIQYF. The CDR3, as DNA: TGCGCCAGCAGCCAAGGGGGCCGGGATGCTTGGCCAAACATTCAGTACTTC. V and J are TRBV4-1 and TRBJ2-4, with D perhaps assigned TRBD1 or TRBD2 (5 bases each). There are 17 residues in the CDR3. Germline values: CDR1 MGHRA, CDR2 YSYEKL. V shed 1 base and J shed 6 bases, with 19 bases lying between them.